This passage covers 7 T cell receptor beta chains from one sample sequenced in a study of cytomegalovirus exposure and HLA in healthy donors. PCR employed 60 Vbeta and 13 Jbeta primers. Profiling relied on immunoSEQ multiplex PCR, and the TCRdb table lists in-frame clones only, not all of them. This table has around 190,000 clones, 81% appearing once. Sequences were obtained from PBMCs. The origin of the receptors is a man between 18 and 35 years old in good health and CMV-seronegative.

The genes are TRBV7-9 and TRBJ2-5, with TRBD2 matching over 9 bases. V trimming: 2 bases; J trimming: 4 bases; junction bases outside the gene matches: 2. Germline CDR1 SEHNR, CDR2 FQNEAQ (reference sequence). The CDR3 is made up of 14 amino acids. The CDR3 spells CASSLLAGIETQYF. CDR3 DNA: TGTGCCAGCAGCTTACTAGCGGGGATAGAGACCCAGTACTTC.

The table lists this clone with a count of one. This rearrangement joins TRBV7-3 to TRBJ2-5; TRBD1 matches at 8 bases. The CDR3 extends over 18 amino acids. The germline V gene encodes CDR1 SGHTA and CDR2 FQGTGA. After removal of 1 base from V and 5 bases from J, the junction contained 15 bases not matched to a gene. CDR3 DNA sequence: TGTGCCAGCAGCTTAAGGGGGCTAACAGGGGGAAGGTTGGAGACCCAGTACTTC. Protein product: CASSLRGLTGGRLETQYF.

This clone was counted between two and nine times. V gene TRBV9 combines with J gene TRBJ1-3; 8 bases agree with TRBD1. CDR1 and CDR2 (germline): SGDLS, YYNGEE. This CDR3 spans 16 amino acids. J gave up 0 bases and V 4 bases, and 6 bases lay outside the gene matches. The CDR3 region is CASSLRGLDSGNTIYF. CDR3 DNA sequence: TGTGCCAGCAGCCTCAGGGGGCTGGACTCTGGAAACACCATATATTTT.

The chain has TRBV6-5 and TRBJ2-7; TRBD1 aligns across 7 bases. Germline lookup yields CDR1 MNHEY and CDR2 SVGAGI. V shed 6 bases, J shed 0 bases, and the junction held 8 bases outside the gene matches. This CDR3 spans 15 amino acids. This CDR3 is CASRTTGQFSYEQYF. DNA for the CDR3: TGTGCCAGCAGAACAACGGGACAGTTCTCCTACGAGCAGTACTTC.

This chain links TRBV21-1 with TRBJ2-7; the D call of TRBD2 is as the table states it, not checked on the DNA. TRBV21-1 is a pseudogene segment. This CDR3 contains 16 residues. The CDR3 region is CASSAQTGLASYEQYF. The CDR3, as DNA: TGTGCCAGCAGCGCTCAAACCGGACTAGCCTCCTACGAGCAGTACTTC.

The CDR3 sequence: CASSLESRRPQHF. The CDR3 bases are TGTGCCAGCAGCTTAGAATCCAGGCGACCCCAGCATTTT. The rearrangement links TRBV7-2 to TRBJ1-5; D uncertain. The CDR3 contains 13 residues. V lost 1 base and J 10 bases, leaving 11 bases between the germline ends. Looked up from germline, CDR1 is SGHTA and CDR2 is FQGNSA.

The J gene is TRBJ2-3, the V gene TRBV9; 8 bases match TRBD2. This CDR3 is 20 amino acids long. CDR1 is SGDLS and CDR2 is YYNGEE in the germline V gene. The V segment lost 0 bases and the J segment 0 bases; nucleotides outside the gene matches: 15. The CDR3 reads CASSVVNSGTRTPSTDTQYF. As DNA, the CDR3 is TGTGCCAGCAGCGTAGTGAATAGTGGGACTAGGACCCCGAGCACAGATACGCAGTATTTT.